In its sample, the clone carrying this TCR beta chain was seen a few times. The sample originates from a study of spatial heterogeneity in lung cancer. As for time point: sample taken at primary tumor resection. Unsorted samples of tumor, nontumor lung or frozen PBMC had their whole RNA sequenced. TCRdb re-called the 5' RACE reads through MiXCR, storing one row per CDR3 protein. The data contain roughly 91,000 distinct CDR3 sequences, about a fifth of them seen just once; the ten biggest clones take up 5% to 7.5%. This CDR3 has 15 residues. The germline V gene encodes CDR1 MNHEY and CDR2 SVGEGT. V lost 6 bases to trimming and J lost 6 bases, with 18 bases between them.

The input for sequencing was PBMCs, taken at surgery. The gene calls are TRBV6-2 or TRBV6-3 and TRBJ1-5, with a possible D match to TRBD1 (6 bases). The clonotype comes from a male donor with early-stage non-small cell lung cancer. This CDR3 is CASSSDRHASQPQHF. In DNA form, the CDR3 reads TGTGCCAGCAGCTCTGACAGGCATGCAAGTCAGCCCCAGCATTTT.